The 6 T cell receptor beta chains below all came from one sample that was sequenced in a study of T cell changes during pregnancy in multiple sclerosis. The method was immunoSEQ multiplex PCR; TCRdb's version includes in-frame clones alone and lacks a portion of them. The profile shows more than 95,000 clones, roughly nine tenths of them singletons. Sequenced here: peripheral blood, sampled after pregnancy. These TCRs come from a female donor with multiple sclerosis, enrolled in a pregnancy study.

CDR3 bases: TGTGCCAGCTCAGCCCCGGGACAGGGGGCGTACACCGGGGAGCTGTTTTTT. It specifies CASSAPGQGAYTGELFF. The chain carries TRBV18 and TRBJ2-2; TRBD1 matches 12 bases. This CDR3 contains 17 residues. Germline lookup yields CDR1 KGHSH and CDR2 LQKENI. J lost 3 bases, V lost 5 bases, and 7 bases had no gene match. Combining the CDR3 with reference TRBV18 and TRBJ2-2 gives the whole variable domain NAGVMQNPRHLVRRRGQEARLRCSPMKGHSHVYWYRQLPEEGLKFMVYLQKENIIDESGMPKERFSAEFPKEGPSILRIQQVVRGDSAAYFCASSAPGQGAYTGELFFGEGSRLTVL.

The J gene is TRBJ1-4, the V gene TRBV9; D is possibly TRBD1 (5 bases). The V and J ends lost 7 bases and 3 bases respectively, with 16 bases between them. The CDR3 sequence is 15 residues long. Germline V gene sequence: CDR1 SGDLS, CDR2 YYNGEE. In DNA, the CDR3 is TGTGCCAGCGGCCAAACAGGTTTAGCTAATGAAAAACTGTTTTTT. Protein product: CASGQTGLANEKLFF.

The chain has TRBV27 and TRBJ2-2; TRBD2 aligns across 13 bases. The CDR3 has 20 amino acids. V dropped 3 bases and J dropped 5; count of bases not matched to a gene: 15. Per the germline V gene, CDR1 is MNHEY and CDR2 is SMNVEV (reference sequence). The CDR3 DNA follows: TGTGCCAGCAGTTTCAAGGATGGGAGACTAGCGGGAGGTTGGACCGGGGAGCTGTTTTTT. Protein: CASSFKDGRLAGGWTGELFF.

V gene TRBV9 combines with J gene TRBJ2-7, with D possibly TRBD2 on 6 matching bases. Germline V gene lookup returns CDR1 SGDLS and CDR2 YYNGEE. The CDR3 is 17 amino acids. V was cut by 0 bases and J by 0 bases, with 16 bases left in between. The CDR3 sequence is CASSVDGGTLSSYEQYF. In DNA, the CDR3 is TGTGCCAGCAGCGTAGATGGGGGGACTCTCAGCTCCTACGAGCAGTACTTC.

V gene TRBV9 combines with J gene TRBJ2-7; TRBD1 is a possible D gene (6 bases). Germline-derived CDR1 and CDR2 are SGDLS and YYNGEE. V gave up 2 bases and J gave up 2 bases, with 17 bases separating them. This CDR3 comprises 16 residues. The CDR3 region has the DNA TGTGCCAGCAGCGTCCGAGACCAAGGGGGAACCTACGAGCAGTACTTC. This encodes CASSVRDQGGTYEQYF.

The rearrangement joins TRBV5-5 to TRBJ1-1; 9 positions agree with TRBD1. Germline CDR1 reads SGHKS; CDR2 reads YYEKEE (reference sequence). The CDR3 has 13 amino acids. V trimming: 4 bases; J trimming: 9 bases; junction bases outside the gene matches: 7. The CDR3 sequence: CASSTRDRDQAFF. DNA for the CDR3: TGTGCCAGCAGCACCCGGGACAGGGATCAAGCTTTCTTT. The variable domain in full, completed from reference TRBV5-5 and TRBJ1-1, reads DAGVTQSPTHLIKTRGQQVTLRCSPISGHKSVSWYQQVLGQGPQFIFQYYEKEERGRGNFPDRFSARQFPNYSSELNVNALLLGDSALYLCASSTRDRDQAFFGQGTRLTVV.